What follows is one T cell receptor (beta chain) and its context. This sample stems from a study of T cells in Graves' hyperthyroidism and ophthalmopathy. The TCR beta CDR3 regions underwent amplification using RNA transcripts as the source. The primer set for the first-round RT-PCR of the TCR CDR3 was HTBI. One entry per CDR3 protein results from TCRdb running MiXCR on the multiplex PCR reads. The sample shows 500,000 to 750,000 distinct CDR3 sequences, 15% to 19% of them seen only once. A patient was excluded if there was uncontrolled infection, other autoimmune disease, pregnancy or lactation. The sequence derives from a woman aged 25 to 39 with Graves' hyperthyroidism. Sequencing input: blood.

The CDR3 is CASSTGRTTDTQYF. The CDR3 nucleotides read TGTGCCAGCAGTACAGGACGAACCACAGATACGCAGTATTTT. The rearrangement uses TRBV6-1 and TRBJ2-3; D might be TRBD1 (5 bases). The CDR3 has 14 amino acids. V was clipped by 5 bases and J by 2 bases, with 11 bases between them. Germline V gene data show CDR1 as MNHNS and CDR2 as SASEGT.